A single sample gave rise to the 7 T cell receptor beta chains below, sequenced in a study of blood T cell repertoires in COVID-19. Repertoires were generated with immunoSEQ multiplex PCR, while TCRdb's copy carries only in-frame clones and drops some. The sample lists nearly 110,000 clones, about nine tenths seen once, with roughly 6.6% in the top ten. The sequenced sample was peripheral blood. These receptors originate from a man aged 50 or older with active or convalescent COVID-19.

This chain uses TRBV19 with TRBJ1-6; 7 positions match TRBD1. Losses at the gene ends were 4 bases for V and 5 bases for J; bases not matched to a gene: 5. The germline gives CDR1 LNHDA, CDR2 SQIVND (reference sequence). CDR3 length equals 15 residues. CDR3 DNA: TGTGCCAGTAGTACCTTACAGGGGAATAATTCACCCCTCCACTTT. It codes for CASSTLQGNNSPLHF. The whole variable domain, filled in from reference TRBV19 and TRBJ1-6, reads DGGITQSPKYLFRKEGQNVTLSCEQNLNHDAMYWYRQDPGQGLRLIYYSQIVNDFQKGDIAEGYSVSREKKESFPLTVTSAQKNPTAFYLCASSTLQGNNSPLHFGNGTRLTVT.

This chain links TRBV7-9 with TRBJ2-6; D might be TRBD1 (6 bases). V lost 5 bases and J lost 0, with 17 bases in between. The CDR3 is 18 residues long. The germline V gene encodes CDR1 SEHNR and CDR2 FQNEAQ (reference sequence). The CDR3 loop is CASSPRGSTDSGANVLTF. DNA of the CDR3: TGTGCCAGCAGCCCAAGGGGGTCGACCGACTCTGGGGCCAACGTCCTGACTTTC.

This clone showed up just a few times. The rearrangement links TRBV5-6 to TRBJ2-2; maybe TRBD1 (5 bases). This CDR3 is 16 amino acids long. V dropped 0 bases and J dropped 1 base, with 10 bases sitting between them. Germline lookup yields CDR1 SGHDT and CDR2 YYEEEE. The CDR3 here is CASSLGTGRNTGELFF. CDR3 DNA sequence: TGTGCCAGCAGCTTGGGAACAGGCCGGAACACCGGGGAGCTGTTTTTT.

This chain connects TRBV27 to TRBJ1-5; D unresolved. The CDR3 contains 15 residues. The germline gives CDR1 MNHEY, CDR2 SMNVEV (reference sequence). Trimming removed 3 bases at V and 2 bases at J, with 11 bases between. CDR3 in DNA: TGTGCCAGCAGTTTGTCCCGGGGTGGCAATCAGCCCCAGCATTTT. Translated: CASSLSRGGNQPQHF.

The chain couples TRBV2 to TRBJ1-1, with D unclear. Between the trimmed V and J ends, which lost 9 bases and 3 bases, there was a span of 14 bases. The CDR3 is made up of 13 amino acids. CDR1 and CDR2 (germline): SNHLY, FYNNEI. CDR3 nucleotide sequence: TGTGCCAGTTCGGCCGGGTTGCACACTGAAGCTTTCTTT. It yields the protein CASSAGLHTEAFF.

In its sample, this clone was seen once. The genes are TRBV28 and TRBJ1-1, with a weak D call TRBD1 (5 bases). From germline, CDR1 is MDHEN and CDR2 SYDVKM. This CDR3 comprises 11 residues. V dropped 3 bases and J dropped 9 bases, with 8 bases sitting between them. CDR3 residues: CASSLPGKAFF. The CDR3 DNA reads as TGTGCCAGCAGTTTGCCAGGGAAAGCTTTCTTT.

The chain combines TRBV28 with TRBJ2-1; 11 bases are shared with TRBD2. Germline V lookup: CDR1 MDHEN, CDR2 SYDVKM. V dropped 6 bases and J dropped 6; count of bases not matched to a gene: 13. The CDR3 is 17 amino acids. The CDR3 sequence is CASSSAAGTSGINEQFF. The CDR3 nucleotides are TGTGCCAGCAGCAGTGCCGCCGGGACTAGCGGTATCAATGAGCAGTTCTTC.